This T cell receptor beta chain appears in the sequencing data of a study of T-cell reconstitution after alpha-beta-depleted transplantation in children. Preparation of the TCRbeta library involved a method that used unique molecular identifiers. MiXCR was run by TCRdb on the PCR reads, yielding one entry per CDR3 protein. Found here are 330,000 or so distinct CDR3 sequences, approximately 10% of them singletons; the top ten hold 2% to 2.5%. The ends were cut back, 7 bases at V and 5 bases at J, with 19 bases in the middle. The CDR3 covers 15 residues. Germline V CDR1 and CDR2: SGHRS, YFSETQ. This sample comprised PBMCs from the stem cell graft donor, obtained from the stem cell graft. The sequence was obtained from a human donor who donated a stem cell graft to a child with acute lymphoblastic leukemia. This sequence joins TRBV5-1 and TRBJ2-1; no clear D gene. The CDR3 sequence is CASFYRTGKDNEQFF. The CDR3 region has the DNA TGCGCCAGCTTTTACAGAACGGGCAAGGACAATGAGCAGTTCTTC.